Sequencing of this T cell receptor beta chain was carried out in a study of T cell responses to AZD1222 COVID-19 vaccine. Study-wide results and limits: The study identified only six AZD1222 recipients as seropositive at baseline. Targeting of unmutated variant regions was reportedly seen in nearly half of spike-specific TCRs.

Using immunoSEQ multiplex PCR, the repertoire was profiled, and TCRdb retains in-frame clones only, with some absent. The table records tens of thousands of clones, roughly 80% of them present only once. This clone has just a few counts. Its antigen is unidentified. Sequencing used peripheral blood, obtained 28 days after the second AZD1222 dose. This receptor was obtained from an adult who received the AZD1222 COVID-19 vaccine.

The CDR3 protein is CASSVGTGGSEQYF. In nucleotides, the CDR3 is TGTGCCAGCAGTGTGGGGACAGGGGGGAGCGAGCAGTACTTC. V usage is TRBV2 and J usage is TRBJ2-7; 11 bases map to TRBD1. The ends lost 4 bases at V and 6 bases at J; junction bases unmatched: 5. The CDR3 runs to 14 residues. Germline lookup yields CDR1 SNHLY and CDR2 FYNNEI. The full variable domain, completed using reference TRBV2 and TRBJ2-7, is EPEVTQTPSHQVTQMGQEVILRCVPISNHLYFYWYRQILGQKVEFLVSFYNNEISEKSEIFDDQFSVERPDGSNFTLKIRSTKLEDSAMYFCASSVGTGGSEQYFGPGTRLTVT.